The T cell receptor (beta chain) under discussion was sequenced for a study of blood T cell repertoires in COVID-19. Participant reports of clinical history set cohort assignment. Symptom resolution, clearance, or two negative PCRs marked donors in Cohort 3 as recovered. Original analysis: How many nucleated cells were present was estimated from reference gene primer amplification. Measured with immunoSEQ multiplex PCR; TCRdb has only the in-frame clones, and not every one. V and J calls and clone size are copied from that table; D and trimming were computed from the DNA. This table has around 200,000 clones, about nine tenths appearing once. Germline V gene data show CDR1 as SNHLY and CDR2 as FYNNEI. This CDR3 comprises 15 residues. Deletions cut 1 base from V and 5 bases from J, with 14 bases between.

The clonotype comes from a man aged 30 to 45 who had recovered from COVID-19. Sequencing input: PBMCs or T cells enriched from blood (not recorded which). The chain joins TRBV2 to TRBJ1-1; D might be TRBD1 (5 bases). The CDR3 coding sequence is TGTGCCAGCAGTGAAGGCGCGCAGGGAGGGACTGAAGCTTTCTTT. Translated: CASSEGAQGGTEAFF.